This is a list of T cell receptor beta chains from one sample in a study of blood T cell repertoires in COVID-19. Sequencing used immunoSEQ multiplex PCR; TCRdb keeps in-frame clones, though not all of them. The data hold fewer than 180,000 clones, with roughly 82% observed a single time. Material for sequencing was peripheral blood. All receptors come from a man in his 70s with acute or convalescent COVID-19. Each CDR3 is given with its conserved first and last residue. Fields, in order: V gene, D gene, J gene, clone size, CDR3 protein, CDR3 DNA. The D gene is left open where the match is weak. Part of the rows lack a size; the others show once, few, many or a class for expanded clones.

TRBV7-2	-	TRBJ1-1	-	CASSFKGVNTEAFF	TGTGCCAGCAGCTTTAAGGGGGTGAACACTGAAGCTTTCTTT
TRBV18	TRBD2	TRBJ2-3	-	CASSPSGSTDTQYF	TGTGCCAGCTCACCTAGCGGGAGTACGGATACGCAGTATTTT
TRBV5-1	TRBD2	TRBJ2-1	-	CASRGIRGRADNEQFF	TGCGCCAGCAGGGGAATCCGGGGGAGGGCGGATAATGAGCAGTTCTTC
TRBV4-1	TRBD1	TRBJ1-6	once	CASSPTPTGKFAPRGNSPLHF	TGCGCCAGCAGCCCGACACCGACAGGGAAGTTTGCCCCGCGTGGTAATTCACCCCTCCACTTT
TRBV5-1	TRBD1	TRBJ1-2	-	CASSSDRGSYTF	TGCGCCAGCAGCTCTGACAGGGGGTCCTACACCTTC
TRBV5-1	-	TRBJ1-1	-	CASSLFGTLNTEAFF	TGCGCCAGCAGCTTGTTCGGTACCCTGAACACTGAAGCTTTCTTT
TRBV5-5	-	TRBJ1-1	-	CASSASMGAFF	TGTGCCAGCAGCGCCTCAATGGGCGCTTTCTTT
TRBV12-3/TRBV12-4	-	TRBJ2-5	-	CASSVEETQYF	TGTGCCAGCAGCGTCGAGGAGACCCAGTACTTC
TRBV28	TRBD1	TRBJ1-2	-	CASSFGIGQGSGYTF	TGTGCCAGCAGTTTCGGTATAGGACAGGGAAGTGGCTACACCTTC
TRBV11-3	TRBD2	TRBJ2-3	-	CASSLEGEGSDTQYF	TGTGCCAGCAGCTTAGAAGGGGAGGGATCAGATACGCAGTATTTT
TRBV27	TRBD1	TRBJ2-2	-	CASSNKPGGFTGELFF	TGTGCCAGCAGTAATAAGCCAGGGGGTTTCACCGGGGAGCTGTTTTTT
TRBV28	-	TRBJ2-1	once	CASSFGLAFDEQFF	TGTGCCAGCAGTTTCGGTCTAGCCTTCGATGAGCAGTTCTTC
TRBV19	TRBD1	TRBJ1-1	-	CASKRQGVTFF	TGTGCCAGCAAAAGACAGGGTGTTACTTTCTTT
TRBV5-1	TRBD2	TRBJ2-1	-	CASSLPSGSGIDEQFF	TGCGCCAGCAGCTTGCCCAGCGGGAGCGGTATCGATGAGCAGTTCTTC
TRBV3-1/TRBV3-2	-	TRBJ2-3	once	CASSQVRGATDTQYF	TGTGCCAGCAGCCAGGTTCGGGGGGCCACAGATACGCAGTATTTT
TRBV28	-	TRBJ1-6	-	CASSKTGTRNSPLHF	TGTGCCAGCAGTAAAACCGGGACAAGGAATTCACCCCTCCACTTT
TRBV18	-	TRBJ1-5	-	CATQGTNNQPQHF	TGTGCCACCCAGGGGACAAACAATCAGCCCCAGCATTTT
TRBV24-1	-	TRBJ2-3	-	CATNSLQGGPDTQYF	TGTGCCACCAACTCTTTACAGGGTGGCCCAGATACGCAGTATTTT
TRBV6-2/TRBV6-3	-	TRBJ1-6	few	CASSPPRGPLDNSPLHF	TGTGCCAGCAGCCCTCCCAGAGGGCCCTTGGATAATTCACCCCTCCACTTT
TRBV19	TRBD1	TRBJ1-1	once	CASSFGQGAREAFF	TGTGCCAGTAGTTTCGGACAGGGGGCGAGGGAAGCTTTCTTT
TRBV28	TRBD1	TRBJ1-4	-	CASSQPRTGVEKLFF	TGTGCCAGCAGCCAACCACGGACAGGGGTTGAAAAACTGTTTTTT
TRBV7-2	TRBD2	TRBJ2-1	-	CASSLVGRGTSGDNEQFF	TGTGCCAGCAGCTTAGTCGGGCGCGGGACTAGCGGGGACAATGAGCAGTTCTTC
TRBV12-1	-	TRBJ2-7	-	CASRVGLITTYEQYF	TGTGCCAGCAGGGTGGGACTCATCACAACCTACGAGCAGTACTTC
TRBV5-4	-	TRBJ1-1	-	CASSLRQGSTEAFF	TGTGCCAGCAGCTTACGGCAGGGGAGCACTGAAGCTTTCTTT
TRBV6-5	TRBD1	TRBJ2-3	-	CATRDRGTDTQYF	TGTGCCACCAGGGACAGGGGCACAGATACGCAGTATTTT
TRBV6-5	-	TRBJ1-2	-	CASSREGHLGYGYTF	TGTGCCAGCAGTCGAGAGGGACACCTGGGCTATGGCTACACCTTC
TRBV19	-	TRBJ1-4	-	CASSYDRSGGEKLFF	TGTGCCAGTAGTTACGACCGATCCGGGGGTGAAAAACTGTTTTTT
TRBV13	TRBD1	TRBJ1-2	-	CASSLGGQGADGYTF	TGTGCCAGCAGCTTAGGAGGACAGGGGGCTGATGGCTACACCTTC
TRBV6-5	-	TRBJ1-5	-	CASSPMRSNQPQHF	TGTGCCAGCAGTCCGATGAGGAGCAATCAGCCCCAGCATTTT
TRBV11-2	TRBD2	TRBJ2-1	-	CASRWTRGEQFF	TGTGCCAGCCGCTGGACTAGGGGTGAGCAGTTCTTC
TRBV10-3	TRBD1	TRBJ2-2	once	CAIRTDRGDTGELFF	TGTGCCATCAGGACGGACAGGGGGGACACCGGGGAGCTGTTTTTT
TRBV20-1	TRBD2	TRBJ2-1	-	CSASPTRGLAWNEQFF	TGCAGTGCTAGTCCGACGAGGGGACTAGCGTGGAATGAGCAGTTCTTC